The rows below give T cell receptor beta chains drawn from one sample of a study of T cell repertoires in cytomegalovirus infection. In TCRdb, the reads were re-called with MiXCR into one record per CDR3 protein. In the table there are 170,000 or so distinct CDR3 sequences, about 17% of which are singletons. Sequenced sample: CD8+ T cells from PBMCs. The receptors derive from a human donor in good health (CMV status not recorded). Some clones in this sample may be carry-over from other donors' samples. The CDR3 runs from the conserved cysteine through the conserved F or W. A D gene is named only where the DNA matches it firmly. A clone size is listed for some rows: how often the clone was seen (once, few, many), or a class if it is expanded.

clone_size	v_call	d_call	j_call	cdr3_aa	cdr3_nt
few	TRBV7-3	-	TRBJ2-1	CASSPNSASEQFF	TGTGCCAGCAGCCCAAACTCTGCGTCTGAGCAGTTCTTC
many	TRBV12-3/TRBV12-4	-	TRBJ2-6	CASSRNHANVLTF	TGTGCCAGCAGCCGAAACCACGCCAACGTCCTGACTTTC
few	TRBV6-5	-	TRBJ2-5	CASSYRGWETQYF	TGTGCCAGCAGTTACAGGGGTTGGGAGACCCAGTACTTC
few	TRBV9	-	TRBJ2-3	CASSVAGTQYF	TGTGCCAGCAGCGTAGCTGGTACGCAGTATTTT
-	TRBV5-1	-	TRBJ1-5	CASSEGLSQPQHF	TGCGCCAGCAGCGAAGGGCTCAGTCAGCCCCAGCATTTT
-	TRBV6-4	TRBD2	TRBJ2-1	CASSGRLAGINEQFF	TGTGCCAGCAGTGGACGACTAGCGGGTATAAATGAGCAGTTCTTC
few	TRBV4-3	-	TRBJ1-3	CASSQFQSSGNTIYF	TGCGCCAGCAGCCAATTCCAGAGCTCTGGAAACACCATATATTTT
few	TRBV14	TRBD1	TRBJ2-1	CASSQHRDRFNEQFF	TGTGCCAGCAGCCAGCACCGGGACAGATTTAATGAGCAGTTCTTC
-	TRBV7-9	-	TRBJ2-2	CASSSSVKHTGELFF	TGTGCCAGCAGCAGCAGTGTTAAGCACACCGGGGAGCTGTTTTTT
few	TRBV20-1	-	TRBJ1-2	CSARPDERVIDGYTF	TGCAGTGCTAGACCCGATGAGAGGGTTATTGATGGCTACACCTTC
few	TRBV11-2	-	TRBJ2-3	CASSGDATDTQYF	TGTGCCAGCAGCGGAGATGCCACAGATACGCAGTATTTT
-	TRBV14	-	TRBJ1-4	CASSQVNLNSGKLFF	TGTGCCAGCAGCCAAGTTAATTTGAATTCGGGAAAACTGTTTTTT
once	TRBV7-8	-	TRBJ2-7	CASSYGTVTYEQYF	TGTGCCAGCAGCTATGGGACGGTCACCTACGAGCAGTACTTC
few	TRBV5-6	-	TRBJ2-1	CASSLAALNEQFF	TGTGCCAGCAGCTTGGCCGCCCTCAATGAGCAGTTCTTC
few	TRBV28	TRBD1	TRBJ1-6	CASSLKDRVLKSPLHF	TGTGCCAGCAGTTTAAAGGACAGGGTTTTAAAATCACCCCTCCACTTT
-	TRBV29-1	-	TRBJ2-1	CSVEDPEANNEQFF	TGCAGCGTTGAAGATCCCGAGGCCAACAATGAGCAGTTCTTC
few	TRBV6-1	-	TRBJ1-1	CASSWGGRLTEAFF	TGTGCCAGCAGTTGGGGAGGACGGCTCACTGAAGCTTTCTTT
-	TRBV20-1	TRBD1	TRBJ1-2	CSAIGTGGNGYTF	TGCAGTGCAATCGGGACAGGGGGTAACGGCTACACCTTC
-	TRBV14	TRBD1	TRBJ1-1	CASSLLDRGKNTEAFF	TGTGCCAGCAGCCTCTTAGACAGGGGGAAGAACACTGAAGCTTTCTTT
-	TRBV28	-	TRBJ2-1	CASTITGALYNEQFF	TGTGCCAGCACTATCACGGGGGCCCTATACAATGAGCAGTTCTTC
-	TRBV6-6	TRBD1	TRBJ1-2	CASNFLQGARNYGYTF	TGTGCCAGCAATTTTCTCCAGGGGGCGAGGAACTATGGCTACACCTTC
few	TRBV4-3	-	TRBJ1-1	CASSRAGVGTEAFF	TGCGCCAGCAGCCGGGCAGGGGTTGGGACTGAAGCTTTCTTT
many	TRBV7-2	-	TRBJ2-3	CASSRRPHVTSTDTQYF	TGTGCCAGCAGCCGGCGCCCGCACGTTACTAGCACAGATACGCAGTATTTT